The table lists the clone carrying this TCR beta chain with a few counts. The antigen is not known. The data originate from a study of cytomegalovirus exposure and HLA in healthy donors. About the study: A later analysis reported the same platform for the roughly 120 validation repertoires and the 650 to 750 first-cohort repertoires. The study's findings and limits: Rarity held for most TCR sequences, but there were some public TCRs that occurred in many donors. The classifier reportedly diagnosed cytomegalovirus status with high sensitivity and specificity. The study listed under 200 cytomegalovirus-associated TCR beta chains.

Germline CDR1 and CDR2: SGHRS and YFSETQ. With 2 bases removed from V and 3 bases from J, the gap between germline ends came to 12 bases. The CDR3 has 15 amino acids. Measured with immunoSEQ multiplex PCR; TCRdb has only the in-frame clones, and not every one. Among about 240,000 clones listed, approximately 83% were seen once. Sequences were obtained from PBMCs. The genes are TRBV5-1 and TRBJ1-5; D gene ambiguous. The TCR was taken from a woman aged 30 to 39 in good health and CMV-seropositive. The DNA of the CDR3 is TGCGCCAGCAGCTTTGGCCCGTCCCCCAATCAGCCCCAGCATTTT. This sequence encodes CASSFGPSPNQPQHF.